The 20 T cell receptor beta chains below come from one sample, sequenced in a study of blood T cell repertoires in COVID-19. The table came from immunoSEQ multiplex PCR; TCRdb's copy has only in-frame clones and leaves some out. The sample lists about 230,000 clones, around 78% occurring once. Source material: peripheral blood. Receptors originate from a woman between 65 and 79 years old with active or convalescent COVID-19.

The V and J genes are TRBV7-2 and TRBJ1-1, with 7 bases that match TRBD1. The CDR3 spans 16 residues. The germline gives CDR1 SGHTA, CDR2 FQGNSA. Losses at the gene ends were 4 bases for V and 4 bases for J; bases not matched to a gene: 12. The chain's CDR3 is CASSSTGTVGGTEAFF. The CDR3 DNA follows: TGTGCCAGCAGCTCCACGGGGACAGTTGGGGGCACTGAAGCTTTCTTT.

The genes are TRBV7-9 and TRBJ2-3; 8 nucleotides agree with TRBD2. There are 16 residues in the CDR3. CDR1 and CDR2 (germline): SEHNR, FQNEAQ (reference sequence). V shed 5 bases, J shed 4 bases, and the junction held 11 bases outside the gene matches. CDR3 region: CASSPWTSSDADTQYF. The CDR3, as DNA: TGTGCCAGCAGCCCCTGGACTAGCTCGGATGCAGATACGCAGTATTTT.

The chain recombines TRBV9 with TRBJ2-5; a possible D gene is TRBD1 (6 bases). Germline CDR1 is SGDLS and CDR2 is YYNGEE. V was pared by 3 bases and J by 3 bases, with 9 bases between. This CDR3 contains 13 residues. The CDR3 DNA is TGTGCCAGCAGCGGGGGGCCGGAAGAGACCCAGTACTTC. Translated: CASSGGPEETQYF. Filled out from reference TRBV9 and TRBJ2-5, the complete variable domain reads DSGVTQTPKHLITATGQRVTLRCSPRSGDLSVYWYQQSLDQGLQFLIQYYNGEERAKGNILERFSAQQFPDLHSELNLSSLELGDSALYFCASSGGPEETQYFGPGTRLLVL.

This sequence joins TRBV3-1 (or the pseudogene TRBV3-2) and TRBJ2-1; D call uncertain. Germline V gene lookup returns CDR1 LGHDT and CDR2 YNNKEL (reference sequence). The CDR3 has 13 amino acids. With 0 bases removed from V and 9 bases from J, the gap between germline ends came to 9 bases. The CDR3 loop is CASSQDAAFEQFF. The CDR3 bases are TGTGCCAGCAGCCAAGATGCGGCTTTTGAGCAGTTCTTC.

The genes are TRBV5-1 and TRBJ1-2; D unresolved. The CDR3 has 15 residues. CDR1 and CDR2 from the germline V gene are SGHRS and YFSETQ. V was pared by 0 bases and J by 2 bases, with 11 bases between. The CDR3: CASSLAIPPNYGYTF. The DNA of the CDR3 is TGCGCCAGCAGCTTGGCCATCCCCCCCAACTATGGCTACACCTTC.

In this sample, this clone turned up a few times. The V and J genes are TRBV5-1 and TRBJ1-1; tentatively, D is TRBD1 (6 bases). The germline V and J ends were trimmed by 2 bases and 0 bases, with 14 bases remaining between them. This CDR3 is built from 16 residues. Germline V CDR1 and CDR2: SGHRS, YFSETQ. In nucleotides, the CDR3 is TGCGCCAGCAGCTTCTACCAGGGGCAGCTGAACACTGAAGCTTTCTTT. Translated: CASSFYQGQLNTEAFF. The whole variable domain, filled in from reference TRBV5-1 and TRBJ1-1, reads KAGVTQTPRYLIKTRGQQVTLSCSPISGHRSVSWYQQTPGQGLQFLFEYFSETQRNKGNFPGRFSGRQFSNSRSEMNVSTLELGDSALYLCASSFYQGQLNTEAFFGQGTRLTVV.

A note on this clone: Distinct nucleotide sequences in the sample also encode this CDR3. V usage is TRBV29-1 and J usage is TRBJ2-5, with D maybe TRBD1 (5 bases). V dropped 6 bases and J dropped 2 bases, with 10 bases sitting between them. The CDR3 runs 12 residues. The germline V gene encodes CDR1 SQVTM and CDR2 ANQGSEA. CDR3 in DNA: TGCAGCGTCGCTGACAGTCAAGAGACCCAGTACTTC. Encoded protein: CSVADSQETQYF.

The chain couples TRBV9 to TRBJ1-6; D ambiguous. Germline values: CDR1 SGDLS, CDR2 YYNGEE. Trimming removed 7 bases at V and 4 bases at J, with 9 bases between. This CDR3 comprises 13 residues. The CDR3 here is CASGQTYNSPLHF. The CDR3 DNA sequence: TGTGCCAGCGGCCAGACTTATAATTCACCCCTCCACTTT.

This clone was seen once. V usage is TRBV7-2 and J usage is TRBJ2-5, with D possibly matching TRBD2 (5 bases). Germline V gene data show CDR1 as SGHTA and CDR2 as FQGNSA. The germline V and J ends were trimmed by 2 bases and 2 bases, with 6 bases remaining between them. CDR3 length equals 13 residues. CDR3 bases: TGTGCCAGCAGCTTAACTAGACAAGAGACCCAGTACTTC. Amino acid sequence: CASSLTRQETQYF.

The rearrangement joins TRBV19 to TRBJ1-5; D call uncertain. The CDR3 sequence is 15 residues long. Trimming removed 7 bases from V and 0 bases from J, with 13 bases in between. Germline CDR1 and CDR2: LNHDA and SQIVND (reference sequence). The CDR3 nucleotides are TGTGCCAGTACCCCGGGAGAGAATAGCAATCAGCCCCAGCATTTT. Protein sequence: CASTPGENSNQPQHF. Based on the CDR3 plus reference TRBV19 and TRBJ1-5, the full variable domain is DGGITQSPKYLFRKEGQNVTLSCEQNLNHDAMYWYRQDPGQGLRLIYYSQIVNDFQKGDIAEGYSVSREKKESFPLTVTSAQKNPTAFYLCASTPGENSNQPQHFGDGTRLSIL.

This clone was counted a single time. J is TRBJ1-3 and V is TRBV29-1; 7 nucleotides line up with TRBD1. The CDR3 is made up of 17 amino acids. Germline V gene sequence: CDR1 SQVTM, CDR2 ANQGSEA. J lost 0 bases, V lost 7 bases, and 15 bases had no gene match. CDR3 sequence: CSATAQGQTLSGNTIYF. The CDR3, as DNA: TGCAGCGCCACGGCTCAGGGACAGACCCTCTCTGGAAACACCATATATTTT.

The chain has TRBV6-5 and TRBJ1-2; D gene uncertain. Germline assignment: CDR1 MNHEY and CDR2 SVGAGI. The V end lost 0 bases, the J end lost 4 bases, and 15 bases lay between the germline ends. The CDR3 length is 16 residues. This CDR3 is CASSYSGYMGSYGYTF. CDR3 bases: TGTGCCAGCAGTTACTCGGGATACATGGGGAGCTATGGCTACACCTTC.

The CDR3 loop reads CASSPGGAPYNEQFF. CDR3 DNA: TGCGCCAGCAGCCCCGGGGGGGCCCCCTACAATGAGCAGTTCTTC. The V and J genes are TRBV5-1 and TRBJ2-1, with 8 bases matching TRBD2. The CDR3 extends over 15 amino acids. The junction had 5 bases not matched to a gene; V was cut back by 4 bases and J by 2 bases. Germline V gene data show CDR1 as SGHRS and CDR2 as YFSETQ.

V and J are TRBV5-4 and TRBJ2-7; D is unclear. CDR1 is SGHNT and CDR2 is YYREEE in the germline V gene (reference sequence). V was trimmed by 3 bases and J by 3 bases, leaving 4 bases between them. The length of the CDR3 is 11 residues. CDR3 coding DNA: TGTGCCAGCAGCTACGGCTACGAGCAGTACTTC. Protein: CASSYGYEQYF.

This chain joins TRBV9 and TRBJ1-2; D unresolved. Trimming took 4 bases from V and 5 from J, leaving 9 bases between them. This CDR3 region has 12 residues. The germline gives CDR1 SGDLS, CDR2 YYNGEE. The CDR3 DNA reads as TGTGCCAGCAGCCCAGCACAGTATGGCTACACCTTC. As protein: CASSPAQYGYTF.

The chain carries TRBV28 and TRBJ2-3; D is possibly TRBD1 (5 bases). The CDR3 is made up of 13 amino acids. Germline values: CDR1 MDHEN, CDR2 SYDVKM. V was trimmed by 8 bases and J by 2 bases, leaving 11 bases between them. The CDR3 DNA reads TGTGCCAGCGACTCAGGGTCCACAGATACGCAGTATTTT. Encoded protein: CASDSGSTDTQYF. Variable domain in full (rest from reference TRBV28 and TRBJ2-3): DVKVTQSSRYLVKRTGEKVFLECVQDMDHENMFWYRQDPGLGLRLIYFSYDVKMKEKGDIPEGYSVSREKKERFSLILESASTNQTSMYLCASDSGSTDTQYFGPGTRLTVL.

This chain uses TRBV7-2 with TRBJ2-2, with D perhaps matching TRBD2 (5 bases). The ends were cut back, 4 bases at V and 1 base at J, with 10 bases in the middle. The germline CDR1 and CDR2 sequences are SGHTA and FQGNSA. This CDR3 is built from 15 residues. The CDR3 protein is CASSWRAGNTGELFF. The CDR3 coding sequence is TGTGCCAGCAGCTGGCGGGCGGGGAACACCGGGGAGCTGTTTTTT.

The chain carries TRBV6-4 and TRBJ2-3; TRBD2 matches 10 bases. J gave up 6 bases and V 2 bases, and 14 bases lay outside the gene matches. CDR3 length equals 18 residues. CDR1 and CDR2 (germline): MRHNA, SNTAGT. CDR3 bases: TGTGCCAGCAGTGACCTCAGCGGGAGGGAAATTCTTAGGGATACGCAGTATTTT. This codes for CASSDLSGREILRDTQYF.

The chain recombines TRBV27 with TRBJ1-2; TRBD1 might be the D (6 bases). The germline gives CDR1 MNHEY, CDR2 SMNVEV (reference sequence). The ends were cut back, 1 base at V and 6 bases at J, with 12 bases in the middle. The CDR3 contains 14 residues. The CDR3 region is CASSLWGGRNGYTF. CDR3 in DNA: TGTGCCAGCAGTTTATGGGGGGGGCGGAATGGCTACACCTTC.

The chain recombines TRBV7-9 with TRBJ2-1; 10 bases are shared with TRBD2. Germline V CDR1 and CDR2: SEHNR, FQNEAQ (reference sequence). The CDR3 has 18 residues. V lost 4 bases, J lost 2 bases, and 11 bases stayed unmatched. This CDR3 is CASSSGPSGGRPYNEQFF. In DNA, the CDR3 is TGTGCCAGCAGCTCCGGCCCTAGCGGGGGACGGCCCTACAATGAGCAGTTCTTC.